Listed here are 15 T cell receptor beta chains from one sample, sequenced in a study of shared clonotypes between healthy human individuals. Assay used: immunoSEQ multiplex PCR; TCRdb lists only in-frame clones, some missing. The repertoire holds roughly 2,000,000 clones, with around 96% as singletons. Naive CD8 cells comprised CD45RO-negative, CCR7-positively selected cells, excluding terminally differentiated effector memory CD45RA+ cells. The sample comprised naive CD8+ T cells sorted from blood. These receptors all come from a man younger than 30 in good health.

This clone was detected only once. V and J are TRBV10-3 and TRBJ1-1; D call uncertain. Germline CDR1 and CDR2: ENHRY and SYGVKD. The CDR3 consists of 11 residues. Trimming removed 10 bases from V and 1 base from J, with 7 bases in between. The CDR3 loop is CATWENTEAFF. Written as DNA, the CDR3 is TGTGCCACCTGGGAGAACACTGAAGCTTTCTTT.

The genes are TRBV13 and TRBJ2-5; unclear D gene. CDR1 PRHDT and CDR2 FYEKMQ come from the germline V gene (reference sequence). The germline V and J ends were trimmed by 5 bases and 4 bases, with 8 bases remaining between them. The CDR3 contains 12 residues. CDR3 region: CASSPPGETQYF. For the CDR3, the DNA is TGTGCCAGCAGCCCTCCTGGAGAGACCCAGTACTTC.

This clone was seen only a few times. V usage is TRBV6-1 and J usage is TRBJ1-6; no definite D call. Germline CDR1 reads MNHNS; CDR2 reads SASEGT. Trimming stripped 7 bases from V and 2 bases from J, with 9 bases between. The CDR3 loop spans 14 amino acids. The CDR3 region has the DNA TGTGCCAGCAACCCAATCACCTATAATTCACCCCTCCACTTT. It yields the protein CASNPITYNSPLHF.

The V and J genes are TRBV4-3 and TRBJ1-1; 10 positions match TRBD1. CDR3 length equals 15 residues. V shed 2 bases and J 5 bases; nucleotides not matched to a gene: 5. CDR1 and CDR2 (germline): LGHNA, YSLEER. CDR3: CASSQLTGGRTEAFF. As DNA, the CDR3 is TGCGCCAGCAGCCAACTGACAGGGGGCCGAACTGAAGCTTTCTTT.

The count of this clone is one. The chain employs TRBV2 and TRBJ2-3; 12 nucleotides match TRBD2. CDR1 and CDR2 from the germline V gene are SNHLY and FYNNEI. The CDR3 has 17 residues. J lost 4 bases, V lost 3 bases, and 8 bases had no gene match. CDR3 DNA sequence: TGTGCCAGCAGTGAGACACTTCTAGCGGGGGGGCCAGATACGCAGTATTTT. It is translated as CASSETLLAGGPDTQYF.

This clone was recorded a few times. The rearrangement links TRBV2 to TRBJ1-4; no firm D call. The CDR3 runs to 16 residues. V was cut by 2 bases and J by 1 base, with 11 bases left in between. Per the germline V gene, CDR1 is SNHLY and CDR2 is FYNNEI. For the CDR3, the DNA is TGTGCCAGCAGTGAAACAGTCTGGGGAACTAATGAAAAACTGTTTTTT. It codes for CASSETVWGTNEKLFF.

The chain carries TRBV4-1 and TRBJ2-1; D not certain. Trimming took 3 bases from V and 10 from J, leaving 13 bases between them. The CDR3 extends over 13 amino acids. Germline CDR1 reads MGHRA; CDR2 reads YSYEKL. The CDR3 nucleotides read TGCGCCAGCAGCCAGGAACACCGGGCCGAGCAGTTCTTC. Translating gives CASSQEHRAEQFF.

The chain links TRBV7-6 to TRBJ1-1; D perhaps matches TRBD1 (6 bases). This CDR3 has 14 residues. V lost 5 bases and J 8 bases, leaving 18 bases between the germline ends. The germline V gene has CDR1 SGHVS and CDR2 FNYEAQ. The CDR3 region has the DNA TGTGCCAGCAGCCAAATGGGGGGCGCCGCGGAAGCTTTCTTT. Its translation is CASSQMGGAAEAFF.

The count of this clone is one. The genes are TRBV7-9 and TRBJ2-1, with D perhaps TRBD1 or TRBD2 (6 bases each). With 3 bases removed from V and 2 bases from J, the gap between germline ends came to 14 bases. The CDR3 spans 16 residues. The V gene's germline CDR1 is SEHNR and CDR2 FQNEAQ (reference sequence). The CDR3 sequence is CASSLSPGGPYNEQFF. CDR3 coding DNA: TGTGCCAGCAGCTTGAGTCCCGGGGGCCCCTACAATGAGCAGTTCTTC.

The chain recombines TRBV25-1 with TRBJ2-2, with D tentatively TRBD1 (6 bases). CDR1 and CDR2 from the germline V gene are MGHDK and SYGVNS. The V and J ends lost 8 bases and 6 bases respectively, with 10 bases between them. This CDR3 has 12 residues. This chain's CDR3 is CASGRGAGELFF. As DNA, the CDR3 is TGTGCCAGCGGCAGGGGCGCCGGGGAGCTGTTTTTT. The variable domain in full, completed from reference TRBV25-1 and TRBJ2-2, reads EADIYQTPRYLVIGTGKKITLECSQTMGHDKMYWYQQDPGMELHLIHYSYGVNSTEKGDLSSESTVSRIRTEHFPLTLESARPSHTSQYLCASGRGAGELFFGEGSRLTVL.

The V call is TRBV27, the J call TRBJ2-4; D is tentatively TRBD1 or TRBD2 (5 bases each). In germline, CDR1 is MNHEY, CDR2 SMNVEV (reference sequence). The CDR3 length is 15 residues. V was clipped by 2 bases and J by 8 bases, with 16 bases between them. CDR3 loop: CASSLGAGTGDIQYF. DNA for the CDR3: TGTGCCAGCAGTTTAGGTGCAGGGACGGGCGACATTCAGTACTTC.

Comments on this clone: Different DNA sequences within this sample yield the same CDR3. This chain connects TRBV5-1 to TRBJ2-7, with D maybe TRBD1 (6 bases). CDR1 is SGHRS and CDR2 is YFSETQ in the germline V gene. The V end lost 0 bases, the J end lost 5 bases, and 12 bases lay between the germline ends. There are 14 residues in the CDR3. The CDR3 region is CASSLEGGINEQYF. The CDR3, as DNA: TGCGCCAGCAGCTTGGAAGGGGGTATCAACGAGCAGTACTTC.

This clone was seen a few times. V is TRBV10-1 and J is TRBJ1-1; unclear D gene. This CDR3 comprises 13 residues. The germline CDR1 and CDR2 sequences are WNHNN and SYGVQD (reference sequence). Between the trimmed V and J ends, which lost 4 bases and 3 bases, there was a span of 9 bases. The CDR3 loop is CASSGMGDTEAFF. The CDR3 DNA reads TGCGCCAGCAGTGGCATGGGCGACACTGAAGCTTTCTTT.

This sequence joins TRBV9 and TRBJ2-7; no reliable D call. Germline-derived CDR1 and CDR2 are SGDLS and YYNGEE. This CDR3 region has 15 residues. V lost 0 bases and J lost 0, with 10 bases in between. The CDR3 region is CASSVGAADSYEQYF. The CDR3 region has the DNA TGTGCCAGCAGCGTAGGGGCGGCCGACTCCTACGAGCAGTACTTC.

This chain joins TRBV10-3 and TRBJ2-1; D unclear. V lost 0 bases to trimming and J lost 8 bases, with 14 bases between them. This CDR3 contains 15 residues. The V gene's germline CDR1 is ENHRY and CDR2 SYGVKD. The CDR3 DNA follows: TGTGCCATCAGTGAGTCGGTGGATAGCTTGCATGAGCAGTTCTTC. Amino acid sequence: CAISESVDSLHEQFF.